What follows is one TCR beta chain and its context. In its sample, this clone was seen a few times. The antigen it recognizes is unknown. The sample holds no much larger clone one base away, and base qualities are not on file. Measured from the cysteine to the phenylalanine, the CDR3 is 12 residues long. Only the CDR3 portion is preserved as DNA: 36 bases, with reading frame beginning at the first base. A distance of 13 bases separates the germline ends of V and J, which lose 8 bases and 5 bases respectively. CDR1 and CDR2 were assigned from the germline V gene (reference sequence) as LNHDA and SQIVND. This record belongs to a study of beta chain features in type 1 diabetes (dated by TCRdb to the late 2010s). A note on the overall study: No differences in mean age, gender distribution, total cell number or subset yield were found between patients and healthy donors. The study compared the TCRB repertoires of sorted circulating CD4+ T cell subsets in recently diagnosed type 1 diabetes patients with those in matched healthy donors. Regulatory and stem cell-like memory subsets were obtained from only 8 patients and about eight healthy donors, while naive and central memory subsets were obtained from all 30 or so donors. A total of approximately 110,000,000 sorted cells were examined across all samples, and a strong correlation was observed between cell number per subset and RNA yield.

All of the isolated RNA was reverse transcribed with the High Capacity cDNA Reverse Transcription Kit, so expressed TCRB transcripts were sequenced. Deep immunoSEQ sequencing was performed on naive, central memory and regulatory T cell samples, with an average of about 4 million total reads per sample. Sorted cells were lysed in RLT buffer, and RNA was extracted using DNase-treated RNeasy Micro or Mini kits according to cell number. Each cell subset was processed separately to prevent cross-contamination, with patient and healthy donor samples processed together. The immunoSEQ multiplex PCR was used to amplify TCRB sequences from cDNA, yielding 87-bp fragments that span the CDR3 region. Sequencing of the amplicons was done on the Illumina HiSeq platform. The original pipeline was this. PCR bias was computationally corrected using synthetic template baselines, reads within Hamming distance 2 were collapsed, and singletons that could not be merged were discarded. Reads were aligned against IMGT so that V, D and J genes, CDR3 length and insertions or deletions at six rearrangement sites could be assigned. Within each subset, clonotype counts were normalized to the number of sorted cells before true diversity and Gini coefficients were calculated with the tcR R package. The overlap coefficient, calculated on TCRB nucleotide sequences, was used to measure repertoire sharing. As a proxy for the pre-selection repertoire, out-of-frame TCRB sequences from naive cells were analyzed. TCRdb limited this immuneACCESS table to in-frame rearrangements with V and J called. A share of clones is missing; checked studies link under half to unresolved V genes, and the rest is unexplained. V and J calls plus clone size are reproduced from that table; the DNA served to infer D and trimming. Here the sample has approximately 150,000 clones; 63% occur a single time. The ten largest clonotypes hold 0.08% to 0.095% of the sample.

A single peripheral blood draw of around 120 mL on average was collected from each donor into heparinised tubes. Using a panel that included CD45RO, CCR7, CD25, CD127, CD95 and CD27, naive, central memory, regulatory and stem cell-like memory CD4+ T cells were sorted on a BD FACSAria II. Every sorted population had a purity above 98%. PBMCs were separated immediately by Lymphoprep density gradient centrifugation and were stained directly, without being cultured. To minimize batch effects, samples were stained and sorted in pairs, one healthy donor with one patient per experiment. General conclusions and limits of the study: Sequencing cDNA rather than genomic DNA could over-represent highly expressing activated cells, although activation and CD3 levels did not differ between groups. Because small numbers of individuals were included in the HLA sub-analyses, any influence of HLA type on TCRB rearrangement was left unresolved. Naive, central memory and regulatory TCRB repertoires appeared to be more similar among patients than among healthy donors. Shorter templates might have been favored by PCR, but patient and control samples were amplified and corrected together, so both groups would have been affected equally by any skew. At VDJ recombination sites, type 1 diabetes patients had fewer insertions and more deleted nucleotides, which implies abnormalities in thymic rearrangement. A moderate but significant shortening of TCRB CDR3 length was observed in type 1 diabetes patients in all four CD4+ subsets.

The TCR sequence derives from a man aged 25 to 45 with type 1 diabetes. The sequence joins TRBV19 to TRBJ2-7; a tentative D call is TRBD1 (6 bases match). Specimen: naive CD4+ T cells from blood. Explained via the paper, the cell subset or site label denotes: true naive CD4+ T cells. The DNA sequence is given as TGTGCCAGTGGATCAGGGGTAAACGAGCAGTACTTC. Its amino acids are CASGSGVNEQYF.